Given below is one T cell receptor (beta chain) in context. Antigen: not known. The data were taken from a study of memory CD4+ T cells and cytomegalovirus serostatus. Whole-study results and caveats: About 40% of the roughly 160 known CMV-associated TCRbeta sequences appeared in CD4+ memory.

Trimming took 4 bases from V and 0 from J; bases not matched to a gene: 10. This CDR3 region has 17 residues. Per germline, CDR1 LNHDA and CDR2 SQIVND (reference sequence). Single viable CD3+CD4+CD8-CD45RO+ cells were sorted as the memory CD4+ T cells. After thawing, CD4+ T cells were positively selected. The authors' processing: Out-of-frame sequences were removed, leaving 2 million or so distinct TCRbeta sequences. Assay used: immunoSEQ multiplex PCR; TCRdb lists only in-frame clones, some missing. The DNA gave D and trimming, while V, J and clone size come from that table. This sample has over 50,000 clones; 82% occur once, and the top ten carry 0.85% to 0.95%.

The chain links TRBV19 to TRBJ1-1; 8 bases fit TRBD1. The source of this sequence is an adult in good health and CMV-seronegative. Material for sequencing was memory CD4+ T cells from blood. Here the CDR3 reads CASSRGQGLALNTEAFF. CDR3 bases: TGTGCCAGTAGTAGAGGACAGGGACTCGCCCTGAACACTGAAGCTTTCTTT. Combining the CDR3 with reference TRBV19 and TRBJ1-1 gives the whole variable domain DGGITQSPKYLFRKEGQNVTLSCEQNLNHDAMYWYRQDPGQGLRLIYYSQIVNDFQKGDIAEGYSVSREKKESFPLTVTSAQKNPTAFYLCASSRGQGLALNTEAFFGQGTRLTVV.